The 21 T cell receptor beta chains reported below all come from one sample, sequenced in a study of CD8 T cells in ankylosing spondylitis (dated by TCRdb to about 2017). The receptor library was made with 5' RACE. Sequenced on an Illumina HiSeq 2500. The public reads were quality trimmed at Q25 with fastp and then assembled into clones with MiXCR by TCRdb, keeping productive beta chains. Every distinct CDR3 protein forms one entry, paired with its most common genes and DNA. For this sample there are about 260,000 distinct CDR3 sequences; 15% to 20% appear just once. The biggest ten clones account for less than 9.5% of the sample. Sequencing was done on a sample of blood, either unsorted or a sorted T cell fraction (not recorded which). Receptors originate from a male donor with ankylosing spondylitis or in good health (not recorded which).

This clonotype was detected only a few times. V is TRBV6-1 and J is TRBJ1-2; 7 bases fit TRBD1. The CDR3 spans 15 residues. After removal of 4 bases from V and 5 bases from J, the junction contained 10 bases not matched to a gene. Germline V gives CDR1 MNHNS, CDR2 SASEGT. CDR3 amino acids: CASSVSQGTYYGYTF. The CDR3, as DNA: TGTGCCAGCAGTGTTTCACAGGGGACGTATTATGGCTACACCTTC.

With respect to this clonotype: One junction end disagrees with the germline gene, perhaps due to a read error. The gene calls are TRBV9 and TRBJ2-2, with 7 bases aligning to TRBD1. Germline V CDR1 and CDR2: SGDLS, YYNGEE. The CDR3 has 15 residues. CDR3 in amino acids: CASSPPTGRTGELIF. The CDR3 nucleotides are TGTGCCAGCAGCCCGCCGACAGGGAGAACCGGGGAGCTGATTTTT.

This chain links TRBV14 with TRBJ1-6; TRBD1 might be the D (5 bases). The CDR3 runs 15 residues. CDR1 and CDR2 (germline): SGHDN, FVKESK. V was clipped by 0 bases and J by 10 bases, with 13 bases between them. The CDR3 region is CASSQDAGSGSPLHF. The CDR3 DNA sequence: TGTGCCAGCAGCCAAGATGCAGGGTCGGGCTCACCCCTCCACTTT.

This clonotype was detected a few times. This sequence joins TRBV25-1 and TRBJ2-7, with D hard to call. CDR3 length: 11 residues. The V gene's germline CDR1 is MGHDK and CDR2 SYGVNS. Trimming removed 4 bases at V and 6 bases at J, with 7 bases between. The CDR3 nucleotides read TGTGCCAGCAGTGGGTCGTGCGAGCAGTACGTC. It is translated as CASSGSCEQYV.

The table lists this clonotype with a count of one. The rearrangement links TRBV5-1 to TRBJ1-1, with unresolved D. The germline V gene encodes CDR1 SGHRS and CDR2 YFSETQ. V lost 0 bases to trimming and J lost 0 bases, with 12 bases between them. This CDR3 region has 16 residues. CDR3 DNA: TGCGCCAGCAGCTTGGTCGTTCGGGGATTGAACACTGAAGCTTTCTTT. Its protein is CASSLVVRGLNTEAFF.

The rearrangement uses TRBV20-1 and TRBJ2-3; 12 bases align to TRBD2. The CDR3 is 19 residues long. Germline values: CDR1 DFQATT, CDR2 SNEGSKA (reference sequence). V lost 0 bases to trimming and J lost 1 base; unmatched junction nucleotides: 11. The CDR3: CSARDPGSPSGGGTDTQYF. The CDR3 nucleotides are TGCAGTGCTAGAGATCCTGGTAGTCCTAGCGGGGGGGGCACAGATACGCAGTATTTT.

This clonotype was counted a few times. J is TRBJ1-4 and V is TRBV7-2; maybe TRBD1 (5 bases). Germline V gene sequence: CDR1 SGHTA, CDR2 FQGNSA. The CDR3 totals 15 residues. Between the trimmed V and J ends, which lost 5 bases and 6 bases, there was a span of 16 bases. CDR3 protein: CASSTSGPRDEKLFF. The CDR3 region has the DNA TGTGCCAGCAGCACTTCGGGGCCCAGGGATGAAAAACTGTTTTTT.

This chain connects TRBV5-1 to TRBJ2-2; D not resolved. Germline CDR1 is SGHRS and CDR2 is YFSETQ. This CDR3 contains 13 residues. Trimming stripped 4 bases from V and 6 bases from J, with 10 bases between. The CDR3 here is CASSPNEAGELFF. Here the CDR3 DNA reads TGCGCCAGCAGCCCCAACGAGGCCGGGGAGCTGTTTTTT.

The J gene is TRBJ2-3, the V gene TRBV11-2; 12 nucleotides match TRBD2. Germline values: CDR1 SGHAT, CDR2 FQNNGV. Trimming at V came to 2 bases and at J to 7 bases, leaving 7 bases not matched to a gene. This CDR3 is built from 16 residues. This CDR3 is CASSLSLAGGPNTQYF. The CDR3 DNA sequence: TGTGCCAGCAGCTTATCCCTAGCGGGGGGGCCTAATACGCAGTATTTT.

In this sample, this clonotype turned up a few times. V usage is TRBV3-1 and J usage is TRBJ2-7; D not certain. V was cut by 1 base and J by 3 bases, with 4 bases left in between. The CDR3 totals 12 residues. CDR1 and CDR2 (germline): LGHDT, YNNKEL (reference sequence). In nucleotides, the CDR3 is TGTGCCAGCAGCCAAGGGGACTACGAGCAGTACGTC. Amino acid sequence: CASSQGDYEQYV.

This clonotype was seen more than once but under ten times. The V call is TRBV29-1, the J call TRBJ2-1; a weak D match, TRBD1 (6 bases). Germline V gene data show CDR1 as SQVTM and CDR2 as ANQGSEA. This CDR3 region has 14 residues. V was trimmed by 3 bases and J by 5 bases, leaving 14 bases between them. CDR3 sequence reads: CSVDSTGWDNEQFF. The DNA for the CDR3 is TGCAGCGTTGACTCAACAGGGTGGGACAATGAGCAGTTCTTC.

This clonotype has only a few counts. CDR3 residues: CASSALALGAGETQYF. DNA for the CDR3: TGTGCCAGCAGTGCCCTGGCCCTTGGGGCAGGAGAGACCCAGTACTTC. The chain carries TRBV28 and TRBJ2-5, with a possible D match to TRBD1 (5 bases). The germline gives CDR1 MDHEN, CDR2 SYDVKM. The CDR3 consists of 16 residues. Trimming took 5 bases from V and 4 from J, leaving 20 bases between them.

The V and J genes are TRBV11-2 and TRBJ1-1; unclear D gene. V was clipped by 6 bases and J by 0 bases, with 8 bases between them. In germline, CDR1 is SGHAT, CDR2 FQNNGV. The CDR3 has 13 residues. In DNA, the CDR3 is TGTGCCAGCAGAAAGGAATTGAACACTGAAGCTTTCTTT. It encodes CASRKELNTEAFF. The full variable domain, completed using reference TRBV11-2 and TRBJ1-1, is EAGVAQSPRYKIIEKRQSVAFWCNPISGHATLYWYQQILGQGPKLLIQFQNNGVVDDSQLPKDRFSAERLKGVDSTLKIQPAKLEDSAVYLCASRKELNTEAFFGQGTRLTVV.

This sequence joins TRBV27 and TRBJ1-1; perhaps TRBD1 as D (6 bases). Germline V gene lookup returns CDR1 MNHEY and CDR2 SMNVEV (reference sequence). The CDR3 is 13 residues long. The ends were cut back, 5 bases at V and 5 bases at J, with 12 bases in the middle. The CDR3 region is CASSVTGYTEAFF. The DNA for the CDR3 is TGTGCCAGCAGTGTGACAGGCTATACTGAAGCTTTCTTT.

A remark on this clonotype: One end of the junction varies from germline; a read error may be responsible. This chain uses TRBV9 with TRBJ2-2, with D tentatively TRBD2 (6 bases). The CDR3 has 16 amino acids. Germline CDR1 SGDLS, CDR2 YYNGEE. CDR3 in DNA: TGTGTCAGCAGCGTTCGGGCCGGGAGCGGAACCGGGGAGCTGTTTTTT. Protein product: CVSSVRAGSGTGELFF.

The CDR3 coding sequence is TGTGCCAGCAGTGCTAGCGGCGACAATGAGCAGTTCTTC. Translated: CASSASGDNEQFF. V and J are TRBV6-1 and TRBJ2-1; 7 nucleotides align to TRBD2. The CDR3 spans 13 residues. From germline, CDR1 is MNHNS and CDR2 SASEGT. The junction had 2 bases not matched to a gene; V was cut back by 4 bases and J by 5 bases.

The chain joins TRBV10-3 to TRBJ2-6, with D possibly matching TRBD2 (5 bases). This CDR3 comprises 16 residues. Trimming stripped 2 bases from V and 2 bases from J, with 10 bases between. The germline gives CDR1 ENHRY, CDR2 SYGVKD. The CDR3 DNA reads as TGTGCCATCAGTGAGCCGGGGTCCCCTGGGGCCAACGTCCTGACTTTC. Protein sequence: CAISEPGSPGANVLTF.

This clonotype has a count of ten or more. This chain's CDR3 is CASSPRDTPRTEAFF. The CDR3 region has the DNA TGTGCCAGCAGCCCCCGGGACACCCCCAGGACTGAAGCTTTCTTT. The chain employs TRBV3-1 and TRBJ1-1; possibly TRBD1 for D (6 bases). V was cut by 4 bases and J by 5 bases, with 17 bases left in between. The CDR3 loop spans 15 amino acids. Germline CDR1 reads LGHDT; CDR2 reads YNNKEL (reference sequence). Full variable domain (missing parts from reference TRBV3-1 and TRBJ1-1): DTAVSQTPKYLVTQMGNDKSIKCEQNLGHDTMYWYKQDSKKFLKIMFSYNNKELIINETVPNRFSPKSPDKAHLNLHINSLELGDSAVYFCASSPRDTPRTEAFFGQGTRLTVV.

The genes are TRBV20-1 and TRBJ2-3; 8 bases map to TRBD2. The germline CDR1 and CDR2 sequences are DFQATT and SNEGSKA (reference sequence). The CDR3 contains 16 residues. Trimming removed 6 bases from V and 6 bases from J; junction bases left unmatched: 17. The CDR3: CSAGAGSGALGDTQYF. CDR3 DNA: TGCAGTGCCGGAGCGGGTAGCGGGGCCCTGGGGGATACGCAGTATTTT.

J is TRBJ2-5 and V is TRBV5-1; weak D call: TRBD1 (6 bases). This CDR3 spans 15 amino acids. Looked up from germline, CDR1 is SGHRS and CDR2 is YFSETQ. V lost 3 bases and J lost 3, with 15 bases in between. CDR3 sequence: CASSSTGMAKETQYF. DNA of the CDR3: TGCGCCAGCAGCTCAACAGGGATGGCTAAAGAGACCCAGTACTTC.

The chain employs TRBV20-1 and TRBJ2-1, with TRBD1 matching 12 bases. CDR3 length: 14 amino acids. Trimming at V came to 6 bases and at J to 9 bases, leaving 9 bases not matched to a gene. Germline V gives CDR1 DFQATT, CDR2 SNEGSKA (reference sequence). CDR3 in DNA: TGCAGTGCCTATACGGGACAGGGGGCGGGTGAGCAGTTCTTC. This translates into CSAYTGQGAGEQFF.